The entry below describes one TCR beta chain. No cognate antigen has been identified for it. No much larger clonotype is one base removed from it; base qualities were not supplied. Libraries were prepared through the immunoSEQ multiplex PCR assay. Deep sequencing of rearranged TCR beta loci, alongside multiparametric flow cytometry, was used to profile T cell repertoires. Imported from immuneACCESS, the table was reduced by TCRdb to in-frame sequences with V and J called. These copies leave out some clones; in studies compared against another copy, an unresolved V gene accounts for under half, and the cause of the remainder is not known. In all, the sample holds 15,000 or so clones, and about 88% of those were seen once. The ten largest make up 50% to 70% of the sample. The source of the sample is a study of lymphopenia after photon versus proton radiotherapy (dated by TCRdb to the late 2010s). For the wider study: In patients with gastrointestinal tumors who developed high-grade lymphopenia, the study compared the immunological effects of photon radiation therapy with those of proton radiation therapy. The roughly 18 patients in the cohort had gastrointestinal tumors, were treated with either photon or proton therapy, and subsequently developed lymphopenia. The goal of the study was to characterize the differences between the two radiation modalities in how they affect the immune system.

What the authors observed across the whole study: Proton-treated patients stayed relatively stable during treatment, while photon-treated patients lost naive T cells and TCR diversity and gained effector/memory populations. Across the cohort, among patients who died, a greater drop in TCR diversity after the nadir was inversely correlated with overall survival time. The survival association was assessed only in patients who died, and better survival with proton therapy was presented by the authors as a possibility rather than a demonstrated result. After the lymphocyte count nadir, repertoires from photon-treated patients showed oligoclonal expansion, particularly of CD8+ Temra cells, and this expansion drove the decline in diversity.

The CDR3 starts with the cysteine, ends with the phenylalanine, and has 15 residues. Here the CDR3 DNA is all that survives: 45 bases in frame from base 1. The germline V gene (reference sequence) supplies CDR1 MNHNY and CDR2 SVGAGI. Trimming leaves V shorter by 7 bases and J shorter by 5 bases, with the junction holding 12 bases beyond the gene matches. The receptor's source is a woman aged 60 to 75 with cholangiocarcinoma. Some clones in this sample may be carry-over from other donors' samples. Here the sequenced sample was peripheral blood, taken from a patient treated with proton-based radiotherapy. The sequence joins TRBV6-6 to TRBJ1-1; 8 bases in the middle match TRBD1. CDR3 reads: CASTDSDRGGTEAFF. The DNA sequence is TGTGCCAGCACCGACTCAGACAGGGGTGGTACTGAAGCTTTCTTT.